The rows below give T cell receptor beta chains drawn from one sample of a study of early T cells in non-severe SARS-CoV-2 infection. TCRdb fed the 5' RACE reads into MiXCR, producing one record per CDR3 protein. The sample gives about 35,000 distinct CDR3 sequences, roughly 4.5% of which show up once; around 5.6% is in the top ten. The sample consisted of whole blood. The receptors stem from an adult who was a healthcare worker with PCR-confirmed SARS-CoV-2 infection or an uninfected control (not recorded which). CDR3s include the opening cysteine and the closing phenylalanine or tryptophan. Fields, in order: V gene, D gene, J gene, clone size, CDR3 DNA, CDR3 protein. The D gene is left open where the match is weak. Only some rows state a clone size, as once, few, many or a class for expanded clones.

V gene: TRBV9; D gene: .; J gene: TRBJ2-3; clone size: many; CDR3 DNA: TGTGCCAGCAGCGTAGCCATCACAGATACGCAGTATTTT; CDR3 protein: CASSVAITDTQYF
V gene: TRBV7-2; D gene: .; J gene: TRBJ2-1; clone size: many; CDR3 DNA: TGTGCCAGCAGCTTAATGGATGAGCAGTTCTTC; CDR3 protein: CASSLMDEQFF
V gene: TRBV5-6; D gene: .; J gene: TRBJ2-7; clone size: .; CDR3 DNA: TGTGCCAGCAGCATGGGACTCGAGAGCTCCTACGAGCAGTACTTC; CDR3 protein: CASSMGLESSYEQYF
V gene: TRBV9; D gene: TRBD1; J gene: TRBJ2-7; clone size: many; CDR3 DNA: TGTGCCAGCAGCGTAATTTCCGGGACAGGGGTAGGCGAGCAGTACTTC; CDR3 protein: CASSVISGTGVGEQYF
V gene: TRBV9; D gene: TRBD2; J gene: TRBJ2-2; clone size: many; CDR3 DNA: TGTGCCAGCAGCGCACTAGCGGGAGACCCTAACACCGGGGAGCTGTTTTTT; CDR3 protein: CASSALAGDPNTGELFF
V gene: TRBV4-3; D gene: .; J gene: TRBJ2-5; clone size: few; CDR3 DNA: TGCGCCAGCAGCCAAGCTCCTAGGGGACAAGAGACCCAGTACTTC; CDR3 protein: CASSQAPRGQETQYF
V gene: TRBV2; D gene: TRBD2; J gene: TRBJ2-3; clone size: many; CDR3 DNA: TGTGCCAGCAGTGAATATCGAGCAGGAGCGGGAGCTAGCACAGATACGCAGTATTTT; CDR3 protein: CASSEYRAGAGASTDTQYF
V gene: TRBV7-3; D gene: .; J gene: TRBJ1-3; clone size: many; CDR3 DNA: TGTGCCAGCAGCCCTCAAGGCCCCTCTGGAAACACCATATATTTT; CDR3 protein: CASSPQGPSGNTIYF
V gene: TRBV28; D gene: .; J gene: TRBJ1-1; clone size: many; CDR3 DNA: TGTGCCAGCACCTACCAAGGGCGCTTAACTACTGAAGCTTTCTTT; CDR3 protein: CASTYQGRLTTEAFF
V gene: TRBV7-2; D gene: .; J gene: TRBJ1-2; clone size: many; CDR3 DNA: TGTGCCAGCAGCATACAGGGCGGGGGCTACACCTTC; CDR3 protein: CASSIQGGGYTF
V gene: TRBV11-2; D gene: .; J gene: TRBJ1-2; clone size: many; CDR3 DNA: TGTGCCAGCAGACAGGGTATTCATGGCTACACCTTC; CDR3 protein: CASRQGIHGYTF
V gene: TRBV20-1; D gene: .; J gene: TRBJ1-1; clone size: many; CDR3 DNA: TGCAGTGCTAGAGATCCTGGAGGGGGAGGGAACACTGAAGCTTTCTTT; CDR3 protein: CSARDPGGGGNTEAFF
V gene: TRBV6-5; D gene: .; J gene: TRBJ1-2; clone size: many; CDR3 DNA: TGTGCCAGCAGTTACTCGATGCCCCCACATGGAAATGGCTACACCTTC; CDR3 protein: CASSYSMPPHGNGYTF
V gene: TRBV6-5; D gene: .; J gene: TRBJ2-5; clone size: few; CDR3 DNA: TGTGCCAGCAGTGCCGCCGCCGGGACACCTGAGACCCAGTACTTC; CDR3 protein: CASSAAAGTPETQYF
V gene: TRBV18; D gene: TRBD1; J gene: TRBJ1-3; clone size: many; CDR3 DNA: TGTGCCAGCTCGGTGAACAGGGGCAACTCTGGAAACACCATATATTTT; CDR3 protein: CASSVNRGNSGNTIYF
V gene: TRBV18; D gene: .; J gene: TRBJ2-5; clone size: many; CDR3 DNA: TGTGCCAGCTCACCACCGGCAGAGACCCAGTACTTC; CDR3 protein: CASSPPAETQYF
V gene: TRBV11-3; D gene: .; J gene: TRBJ2-1; clone size: many; CDR3 DNA: TGTGCCAGCAGCCCATCCTCGGGTGCAGCGGATGAGCAGTTCTTC; CDR3 protein: CASSPSSGAADEQFF
V gene: TRBV10-3; D gene: .; J gene: TRBJ2-5; clone size: many; CDR3 DNA: TGTGCCATCAGTGAGCAGGAGACCCAGTACTTC; CDR3 protein: CAISEQETQYF
V gene: TRBV4-3; D gene: .; J gene: TRBJ1-5; clone size: many; CDR3 DNA: TGCGCCAGCAGCCAAGATGACGGCCCAAGGCAGCCCCAGCATTTT; CDR3 protein: CASSQDDGPRQPQHF
V gene: TRBV27; D gene: TRBD1; J gene: TRBJ1-2; clone size: many; CDR3 DNA: TGTGCCAGCAGTTTGGGAGACAGGGGCTTTGGCTACACCTTC; CDR3 protein: CASSLGDRGFGYTF
V gene: TRBV12-3/TRBV12-4; D gene: TRBD2; J gene: TRBJ2-5; clone size: few; CDR3 DNA: TGTGCCAGCAGTATGTTAGCGGGAGCAGGAGAGACCCAGTACTTC; CDR3 protein: CASSMLAGAGETQYF
V gene: TRBV5-4; D gene: TRBD2; J gene: TRBJ2-5; clone size: many; CDR3 DNA: TGTGCCAGCAGCGCCCCGGGACTAGCGATGCGAGAGACCCAGTACTTC; CDR3 protein: CASSAPGLAMRETQYF
V gene: TRBV2; D gene: .; J gene: TRBJ2-3; clone size: few; CDR3 DNA: TGTGCCAGCAGTGAGACTCAGGGGGGGGCCCTAACAGATACGCAGTATTTT; CDR3 protein: CASSETQGGALTDTQYF
V gene: TRBV6-4; D gene: .; J gene: TRBJ1-6; clone size: many; CDR3 DNA: TGTGCCAGCAGTGAGCTCGAGGATTCACCCCTCCACTTT; CDR3 protein: CASSELEDSPLHF
V gene: TRBV6-6; D gene: .; J gene: TRBJ1-1; clone size: many; CDR3 DNA: TGTGCCAGCAGTTATGGGCTTCGGGTAGGCACTGAAGCTTTCTTT; CDR3 protein: CASSYGLRVGTEAFF
V gene: TRBV20-1; D gene: TRBD2; J gene: TRBJ2-1; clone size: many; CDR3 DNA: TGCAGTTGCGGGACTAGCGGGAGGGGTCCGTTCTTC; CDR3 protein: CSCGTSGRGPFF
V gene: TRBV7-8; D gene: .; J gene: TRBJ2-3; clone size: few; CDR3 DNA: TGTGCCAGCACCGGGGCGCGGGGTGTTACAGATACGCAGTATTTT; CDR3 protein: CASTGARGVTDTQYF
V gene: TRBV5-5; D gene: .; J gene: TRBJ1-6; clone size: many; CDR3 DNA: TGTGCCAGCAGCTTGAGCGGCCAGGGCAATTCACCCCTCCACTTT; CDR3 protein: CASSLSGQGNSPLHF
V gene: TRBV28; D gene: TRBD1; J gene: TRBJ2-7; clone size: many; CDR3 DNA: TGTGCCAGCAGTTTGACAGGGGTGTCCTACGAGCAGTACTTC; CDR3 protein: CASSLTGVSYEQYF
V gene: TRBV12-3/TRBV12-4; D gene: .; J gene: TRBJ2-1; clone size: many; CDR3 DNA: TGTGCCAGCAGTTTACCGGGGCCGGCAAGCAATGAGCAGTTCTTC; CDR3 protein: CASSLPGPASNEQFF
V gene: TRBV11-3; D gene: TRBD2; J gene: TRBJ2-1; clone size: many; CDR3 DNA: TGTGCCAGCAGCTTAGTAGCCCCCGGGACTAGCGGATACAATGAGCAGTTCTTC; CDR3 protein: CASSLVAPGTSGYNEQFF
V gene: TRBV6-4; D gene: .; J gene: TRBJ1-1; clone size: many; CDR3 DNA: TGTGCCAGCAGTGCCGGGCGTAACACTGAAGCTTTCTTT; CDR3 protein: CASSAGRNTEAFF
V gene: TRBV30; D gene: .; J gene: TRBJ2-5; clone size: many; CDR3 DNA: TGTGCCTGGAGTGCTCAAGAGACCCAGTACTTC; CDR3 protein: CAWSAQETQYF
V gene: TRBV18; D gene: .; J gene: TRBJ2-1; clone size: few; CDR3 DNA: TGTGCCAGCTCGATGGGCCAGTACAATGAGCAGTTCTTC; CDR3 protein: CASSMGQYNEQFF
V gene: TRBV12-3/TRBV12-4; D gene: TRBD2; J gene: TRBJ2-3; clone size: many; CDR3 DNA: TGTGCCAGCAGTACCTCGACTAGCGGAAGCACAGATACGCAGTATTTT; CDR3 protein: CASSTSTSGSTDTQYF
V gene: TRBV6-7; D gene: .; J gene: TRBJ1-1; clone size: many; CDR3 DNA: TGTGCCAGCAGTGGCCTGGGACCTGAAGCTTTCTTT; CDR3 protein: CASSGLGPEAFF
V gene: TRBV5-6; D gene: .; J gene: TRBJ2-1; clone size: .; CDR3 DNA: TGTGCCAGCAGCTCGGGAAGCGGCTTTCCCTACAATGAGCAGTTCTTC; CDR3 protein: CASSSGSGFPYNEQFF
V gene: TRBV14; D gene: .; J gene: TRBJ1-1; clone size: many; CDR3 DNA: TGTGCCAGCAGCCTATCTTTGTACACTGAAGCTTTCTTT; CDR3 protein: CASSLSLYTEAFF
V gene: TRBV6-2/TRBV6-3; D gene: .; J gene: TRBJ1-6; clone size: many; CDR3 DNA: TGTGCCAGCAGTTTGGCGAATCCACCCCTCCACTTT; CDR3 protein: CASSLANPPLHF
V gene: TRBV7-3; D gene: TRBD1; J gene: TRBJ1-2; clone size: many; CDR3 DNA: TGTGCCAGCAGCTCGGGACAGGGGGCCCACTATGGCTACACCTTC; CDR3 protein: CASSSGQGAHYGYTF
V gene: TRBV6-2/TRBV6-3; D gene: .; J gene: TRBJ1-4; clone size: few; CDR3 DNA: TGTGCCAGCGGGGCTGAAAAACTGTTTTTT; CDR3 protein: CASGAEKLFF
V gene: TRBV25-1; D gene: .; J gene: TRBJ1-1; clone size: many; CDR3 DNA: TGTGCCAGCAGTGAACGCGGGAAAGCTTTCTTT; CDR3 protein: CASSERGKAFF
V gene: TRBV7-2; D gene: .; J gene: TRBJ2-1; clone size: many; CDR3 DNA: TGTGCCAGCAGCTTAGAGATTGCGCTCGAGCAGTTCTTC; CDR3 protein: CASSLEIALEQFF
V gene: TRBV12-3/TRBV12-4; D gene: .; J gene: TRBJ1-6; clone size: many; CDR3 DNA: TGTGCCAGCAGTTTATGGCAGGGTCAGAATTCACCCCTCCACTTT; CDR3 protein: CASSLWQGQNSPLHF
V gene: TRBV12-3/TRBV12-4; D gene: TRBD1; J gene: TRBJ1-1; clone size: many; CDR3 DNA: TGTGCCAGCAGTTTGATGGACAGGGGGCTCTTGAACACTGAAGCTTTCTTT; CDR3 protein: CASSLMDRGLLNTEAFF